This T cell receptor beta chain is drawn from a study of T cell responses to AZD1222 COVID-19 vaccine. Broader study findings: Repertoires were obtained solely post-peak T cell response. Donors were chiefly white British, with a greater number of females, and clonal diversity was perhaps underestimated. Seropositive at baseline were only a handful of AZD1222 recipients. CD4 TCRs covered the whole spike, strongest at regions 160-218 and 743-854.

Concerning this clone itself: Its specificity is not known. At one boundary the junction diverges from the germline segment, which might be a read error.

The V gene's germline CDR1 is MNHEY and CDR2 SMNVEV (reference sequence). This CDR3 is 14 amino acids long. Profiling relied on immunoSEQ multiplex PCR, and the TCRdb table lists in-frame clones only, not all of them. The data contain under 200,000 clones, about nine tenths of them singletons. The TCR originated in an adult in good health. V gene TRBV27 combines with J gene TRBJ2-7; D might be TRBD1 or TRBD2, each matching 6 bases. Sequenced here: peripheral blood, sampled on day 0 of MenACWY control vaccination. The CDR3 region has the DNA TGCGCGTCCCGTGGGGGGCTACTCTCCTACGAGCAGTACTTC. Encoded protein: CASRGGLLSYEQYF.